This TCR beta chain was retrieved from a study of breast tumors, draining lymph nodes, adjacent tissues. This clonotype was recorded a few times. The CDR3 sequence is 18 residues long. Trimming at V came to 0 bases and at J to 6 bases, leaving 13 bases not matched to a gene. Germline-derived CDR1 and CDR2 are SGHDT and YYEEEE. TCRdb independently ran MiXCR on the multiplex PCR reads; one entry per CDR3 protein. The sample includes some 120,000 distinct CDR3 sequences, 15% to 20% of them seen just once. Samples came from axillary lymph nodes draining the breast cancer. This sequence originates from a female donor with breast cancer. Some clones in this sample may be carry-over from other donors' samples. The sample consisted of axillary lymph node tissue. The chain couples TRBV5-6 to TRBJ2-2, with 8 bases that match TRBD1. CDR3 loop: CASSLAFVDRDLPGELFF. DNA for the CDR3: TGTGCCAGCAGCTTGGCATTTGTGGACAGGGATCTCCCCGGGGAGCTGTTTTTT.